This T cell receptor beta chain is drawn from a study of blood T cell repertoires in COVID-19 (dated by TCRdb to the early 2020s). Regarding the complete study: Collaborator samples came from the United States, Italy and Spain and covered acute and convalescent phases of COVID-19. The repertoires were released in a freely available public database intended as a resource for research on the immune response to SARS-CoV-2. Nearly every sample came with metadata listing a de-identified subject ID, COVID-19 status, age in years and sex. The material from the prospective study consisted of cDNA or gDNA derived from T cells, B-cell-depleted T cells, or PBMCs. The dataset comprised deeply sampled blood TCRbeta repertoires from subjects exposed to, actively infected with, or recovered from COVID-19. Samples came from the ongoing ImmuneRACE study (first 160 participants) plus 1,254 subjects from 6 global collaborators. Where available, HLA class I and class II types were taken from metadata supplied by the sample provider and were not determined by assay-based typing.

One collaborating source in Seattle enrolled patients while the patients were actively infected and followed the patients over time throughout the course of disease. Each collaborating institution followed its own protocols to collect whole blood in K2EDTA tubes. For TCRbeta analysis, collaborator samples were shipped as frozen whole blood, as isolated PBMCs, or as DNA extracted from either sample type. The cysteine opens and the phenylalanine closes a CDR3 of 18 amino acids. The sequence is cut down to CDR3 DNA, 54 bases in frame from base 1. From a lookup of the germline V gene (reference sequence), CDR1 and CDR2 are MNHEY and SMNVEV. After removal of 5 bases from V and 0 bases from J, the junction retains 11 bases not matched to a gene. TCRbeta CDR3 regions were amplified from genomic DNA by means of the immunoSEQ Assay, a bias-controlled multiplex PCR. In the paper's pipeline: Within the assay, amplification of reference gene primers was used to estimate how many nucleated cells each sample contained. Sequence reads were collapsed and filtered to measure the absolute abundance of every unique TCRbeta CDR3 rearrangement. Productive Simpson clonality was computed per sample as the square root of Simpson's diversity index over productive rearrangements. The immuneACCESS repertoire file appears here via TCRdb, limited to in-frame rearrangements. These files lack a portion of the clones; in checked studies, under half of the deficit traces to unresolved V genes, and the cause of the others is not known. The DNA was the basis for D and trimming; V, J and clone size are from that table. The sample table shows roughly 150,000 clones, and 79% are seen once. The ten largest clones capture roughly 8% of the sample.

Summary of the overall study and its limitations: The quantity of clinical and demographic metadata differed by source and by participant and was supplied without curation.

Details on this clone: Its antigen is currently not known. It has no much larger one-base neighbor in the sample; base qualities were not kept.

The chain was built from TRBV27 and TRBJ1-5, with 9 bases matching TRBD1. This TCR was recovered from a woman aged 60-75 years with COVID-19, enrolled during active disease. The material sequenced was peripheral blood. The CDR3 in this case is CASSPGTGQRYSNQPQHF. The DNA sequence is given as TGTGCCAGCAGTCCCGGGACAGGGCAGAGATATAGCAATCAGCCCCAGCATTTT.